This T cell receptor (beta chain) derives from a study of T cells after yellow fever vaccination. This clonotype turned up a few times. Its target is unknown. The CDR3 consists of 15 residues. Trimming took 0 bases from V and 12 from J; bases not matched to a gene: 13. The germline V gene has CDR1 MNHNY and CDR2 SVGAGI (reference sequence). MiXCR was run by TCRdb on the 5' RACE reads, yielding one entry per CDR3 protein. Found here are over 300,000 distinct CDR3 sequences, roughly 4.3% of them singletons; the top ten hold around 23%. Study observations and caveats: A minor fraction of clonotypes spanned both CD4 and CD8 compartments.

This clonotype was sampled from a young man who received the YFV17D yellow fever vaccine. This rearrangement joins TRBV6-6 to TRBJ1-1, with 7 bases identical to TRBD1. This specimen was PBMCs, taken 5 days after the yellow fever booster vaccination. The CDR3 coding sequence is TGTGCCAGCAGTTACTCGGGACAGACCCCCGGCGAGACTTTCTTT. It translates to CASSYSGQTPGETFF.